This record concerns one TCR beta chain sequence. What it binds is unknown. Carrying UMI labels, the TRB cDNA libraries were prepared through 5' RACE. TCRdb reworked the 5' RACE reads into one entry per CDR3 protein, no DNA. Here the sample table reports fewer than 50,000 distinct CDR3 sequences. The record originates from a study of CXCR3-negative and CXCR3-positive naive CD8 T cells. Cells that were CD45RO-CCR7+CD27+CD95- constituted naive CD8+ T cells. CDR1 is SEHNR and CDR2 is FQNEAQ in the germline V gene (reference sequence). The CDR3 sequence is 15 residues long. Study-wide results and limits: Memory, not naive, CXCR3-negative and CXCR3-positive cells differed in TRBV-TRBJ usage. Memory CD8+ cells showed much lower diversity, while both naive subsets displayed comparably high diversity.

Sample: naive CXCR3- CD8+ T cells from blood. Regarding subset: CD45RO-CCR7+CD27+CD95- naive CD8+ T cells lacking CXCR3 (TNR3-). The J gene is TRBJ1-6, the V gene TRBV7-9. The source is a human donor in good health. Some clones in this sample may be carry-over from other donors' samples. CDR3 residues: CASSWPDGYNSPLHF.